The clone carrying this TCR beta chain was detected a few times. The CDR3 sequence is 15 residues long. CDR1 is SGDLS and CDR2 is YYNGEE in the germline V gene. The V gene lost 0 bases and the J gene lost 2 bases, with 9 bases spanning the gap. Each CDR3 protein is one row after TCRdb ran MiXCR on the RT-PCR reads. The sample shows some 960,000 distinct CDR3 sequences, more than 15% of them seen only once. The data stem from a study of patients and donors after allogeneic stem cell transplantation. The sequence came from a human donor who was either an allogeneic HSCT recipient or a stem cell or donor lymphocyte infusion donor (not recorded which). It is not recorded whose cells these are; they may come from a transplant donor. This chain joins TRBV9 and TRBJ1-5; unclear D gene. The sequencing sample was made of blood, either unsorted or a sorted T cell fraction (not recorded which). The CDR3 sequence is CASSVGKAGNQPQHF. Written as DNA, the CDR3 is TGTGCCAGCAGCGTAGGAAAGGCTGGCAATCAGCCCCAGCATTTT.